One sample yielded the 18 T cell receptor beta chains listed below, sequenced in a study of shared clonotypes between healthy human individuals. Naive-designated CD8 cells lacked CD45RO, were positively enriched for CCR7, and omitted terminally differentiated effector memory CD45RA+ cells. The data were produced by immunoSEQ multiplex PCR, yet TCRdb's version contains in-frame clones alone and is incomplete. The sample has millions of clones; roughly 94% are singletons. The sample consisted of naive CD8+ T cells sorted from blood. These receptors all come from a man younger than 35 in good health.

The J gene is TRBJ2-7, the V gene TRBV15; a weak D match, TRBD1 (5 bases). CDR1 is LNHNV and CDR2 is YYDKDF in the germline V gene (reference sequence). Trimming shortened V by 6 bases and J by 3 bases, and 12 bases separated the two germline ends. The CDR3 is made up of 13 amino acids. CDR3 loop: CATSSRGFYEQYF. Written as DNA, the CDR3 is TGTGCCACCAGTTCAAGGGGCTTCTACGAGCAGTACTTC.

The V and J genes are TRBV7-6 and TRBJ1-1; D may be TRBD1 (6 bases). This CDR3 region has 15 residues. Germline-derived CDR1 and CDR2 are SGHVS and FNYEAQ. Trimming took off 1 base at V and 5 bases at J, with 14 bases between the two ends. CDR3 sequence (DNA): TGTGCCAGCAGCTTAGGGGCAGGGGAGAAAACTGAAGCTTTCTTT. Residues: CASSLGAGEKTEAFF. Combining the CDR3 with reference TRBV7-6 and TRBJ1-1 gives the whole variable domain GAGVSQSPRYKVTKRGQDVALRCDPISGHVSLYWYRQALGQGPEFLTYFNYEAQQDKSGLPNDRFSAERPEGSISTLTIQRTEQRDSAMYRCASSLGAGEKTEAFFGQGTRLTVV.

This rearrangement joins TRBV30 to TRBJ2-5, with D possibly called TRBD1 or TRBD2 (5 bases each). Per the germline V gene, CDR1 is GTSNPN and CDR2 is SVGIG (reference sequence). V lost 4 bases and J 3 bases, leaving 9 bases between the germline ends. This CDR3 comprises 12 residues. CDR3 sequence: CAWNEGKETQYF. The CDR3 DNA reads as TGTGCCTGGAATGAGGGGAAAGAGACCCAGTACTTC.

A note on this clone: This specimen includes other DNA sequences encoding the same CDR3. The gene calls are TRBV19 and TRBJ2-2; D may match TRBD1 or TRBD2 (5 bases each). The ends were cut back, 7 bases at V and 4 bases at J, with 10 bases in the middle. This CDR3 is built from 13 residues. Germline CDR1 and CDR2: LNHDA and SQIVND (reference sequence). CDR3: CASTPGGTGELFF. The CDR3 bases are TGTGCCAGTACCCCTGGGGGCACCGGGGAGCTGTTTTTT.

The chain joins TRBV7-9 to TRBJ2-1; 7 bases align to TRBD2. The CDR3 is made up of 13 amino acids. Germline CDR1 SEHNR, CDR2 FQNEAQ (reference sequence). The ends lost 10 bases at V and 0 bases at J; junction bases unmatched: 3. CDR3 residues: CAMERDSYNEQFF. In DNA, the CDR3 is TGTGCCATGGAGCGGGACTCCTACAATGAGCAGTTCTTC.

This clone came up once. The chain joins TRBV7-2 to TRBJ2-1, with 14 bases matching TRBD2. J lost 7 bases, V lost 3 bases, and 5 bases had no gene match. Germline lookup yields CDR1 SGHTA and CDR2 FQGNSA. The CDR3 covers 16 residues. The CDR3 is CASSLGLAGEGNEQFF. CDR3 nucleotides: TGTGCCAGCAGCTTGGGACTAGCGGGAGAGGGTAATGAGCAGTTCTTC.

The CDR3 region has the DNA TGTGCCAGCAGTCATCGACTAGCGGAGGAGTACGAGCAGTACTTC. It translates to CASSHRLAEEYEQYF. The V gene is TRBV27, the J gene TRBJ2-7, with 9 bases lining up with TRBD2. The V segment lost 5 bases and the J segment 4 bases; nucleotides outside the gene matches: 9. The germline V gene encodes CDR1 MNHEY and CDR2 SMNVEV (reference sequence). This CDR3 has 15 amino acids.

In DNA form, the CDR3 reads TGTGCCAGTAGTCTCCAGGAACAGGGACAGCTCAATCAGCCCCAGCATTTT. Protein product: CASSLQEQGQLNQPQHF. The chain has TRBV19 and TRBJ1-5; 7 bases line up with TRBD1. V lost 5 bases, J lost 3 bases, and 13 bases stayed unmatched. Per germline, CDR1 LNHDA and CDR2 SQIVND (reference sequence). This CDR3 is 17 amino acids long.

This rearrangement joins TRBV9 to TRBJ2-1; D possibly matches TRBD1 or TRBD2 (5 bases each). The germline V and J ends were trimmed by 4 bases and 10 bases, with 9 bases remaining between them. Germline V gives CDR1 SGDLS, CDR2 YYNGEE. CDR3 length: 11 residues. CDR3 DNA sequence: TGTGCCAGCAGCTTCGGGACCGAGCAGTTCTTC. Amino acids: CASSFGTEQFF.

The V gene is TRBV28, the J gene TRBJ2-7; no firm D call. Germline V gene sequence: CDR1 MDHEN, CDR2 SYDVKM. CDR3 size: 13 residues. Trimming took 6 bases from V and 2 from J, leaving 11 bases between them. CDR3 nucleotides: TGTGCCAGCAGCCCGCAGTCTACCTACGAGCAGTACTTC. Protein sequence: CASSPQSTYEQYF.

The rearrangement uses TRBV6-5 and TRBJ2-7; possible D gene TRBD1, 5 bases. The CDR3 consists of 14 residues. Trimming removed 5 bases from V and 0 bases from J, with 11 bases in between. Germline V lookup: CDR1 MNHEY, CDR2 SVGAGI. The CDR3 nucleotides are TGTGCCAGCAGTCTTACAGGCTACTCCTACGAGCAGTACTTC. Amino acids: CASSLTGYSYEQYF.

V gene TRBV5-1 combines with J gene TRBJ1-1; the D is unclear. The CDR3 runs to 15 residues. CDR1 is SGHRS, CDR2 YFSETQ, per germline. Trimming took 5 bases from V and 10 from J, leaving 24 bases between them. CDR3 loop: CASSSWTIDGPGAFF. In nucleotides, the CDR3 is TGCGCCAGCAGTTCGTGGACCATAGATGGGCCGGGAGCTTTCTTT.

The V call is TRBV19, the J call TRBJ2-3; D perhaps matches TRBD2 (6 bases). The CDR3 loop spans 14 amino acids. The germline gives CDR1 LNHDA, CDR2 SQIVND (reference sequence). V shed 1 base and J shed 4 bases, with 9 bases lying between them. Written as DNA, the CDR3 is TGTGCCAGTAGTATAGTAGCGGTAGCAGATACGCAGTATTTT. Translating gives CASSIVAVADTQYF.

The chain uses TRBV27 and TRBJ1-5; D is possibly TRBD1 (5 bases). V was shortened by 10 bases and J by 4 bases, with 17 bases between the two germline ends. CDR1 is MNHEY, CDR2 SMNVEV, per germline (reference sequence). The CDR3 consists of 14 residues. In DNA, the CDR3 is TGTGCCACCCGTCCGGGGGGGAGTAATCAGCCCCAGCATTTT. It yields the protein CATRPGGSNQPQHF.

The chain is built from TRBV27 and TRBJ2-1; no clear D gene. This CDR3 spans 15 amino acids. The V gene's germline CDR1 is MNHEY and CDR2 SMNVEV (reference sequence). V was cut by 4 bases and J by 5 bases, with 15 bases left in between. Here the CDR3 DNA reads TGTGCCAGCAGTTCCCGGACCCCTACCGACAATGAGCAGTTCTTC. Its translation is CASSSRTPTDNEQFF.

The chain joins TRBV13 to TRBJ2-7; D uncertain. The CDR3 is made up of 12 amino acids. Germline lookup yields CDR1 PRHDT and CDR2 FYEKMQ (reference sequence). Between the trimmed V and J ends, which lost 4 bases and 2 bases, there was a span of 6 bases. CDR3 residues: CASSSATYEQYF. The CDR3 DNA reads as TGTGCCAGCAGCTCTGCAACCTACGAGCAGTACTTC.

The chain is built from TRBV6-5 and TRBJ1-3; no definite D call. Germline CDR1 MNHEY, CDR2 SVGAGI. This CDR3 comprises 15 residues. The germline V and J ends were trimmed by 4 bases and 4 bases, with 14 bases remaining between them. CDR3 bases: TGTGCCAGCAGTTCGGATCACACGCGGGGAAACACCATATATTTT. As protein: CASSSDHTRGNTIYF.

The rearrangement joins TRBV5-4 to TRBJ2-1, with TRBD1 identical over 12 bases. Germline V gives CDR1 SGHNT, CDR2 YYREEE (reference sequence). V gave up 3 bases and J gave up 5 bases; unmatched junction bases: 6. This CDR3 region has 16 residues. CDR3 protein: CASSSRDRGPNNEQFF. The CDR3 coding sequence is TGTGCCAGCAGCTCCCGGGACAGGGGGCCTAACAATGAGCAGTTCTTC.